These 2 T cell receptor beta chains were all obtained from the same sample, sequenced in a study of cytomegalovirus exposure and HLA in healthy donors. It was with 60 Vbeta and 13 Jbeta primers that the PCR ran. Profiled with immunoSEQ multiplex PCR; TCRdb holds only in-frame clones, not every one. In the table there are 150,000 to 200,000 clones, roughly 88% of which are singletons. Sequencing was performed on PBMCs. These receptors were collected from a man in his late teens or twenties in good health and CMV-seropositive.

DNA of the CDR3: TGCGCCAGCAGCTTGGGCGGGGGGGTAGAAGAGCAGTACTTC. Its translation is CASSLGGGVEEQYF. The chain uses TRBV5-1 and TRBJ2-7; TRBD2 matches 9 bases. Trimming cost V 0 bases and J 7 bases; bases outside gene matches: 5. The germline gives CDR1 SGHRS, CDR2 YFSETQ. There are 14 residues in the CDR3.

The chain carries TRBV30 and TRBJ1-3, with no clear D. The DNA matches TRBJ2-2 better at its end, which makes the J call doubtful. The germline gives CDR1 GTSNPN, CDR2 SVGIG (reference sequence). The CDR3 sequence is 13 residues long. The CDR3 region has the DNA TGTGCCTGGCTGTTTGGGAACACCGGGGAGCTGTTTTTT. It codes for CAWLFGNTGELFF.